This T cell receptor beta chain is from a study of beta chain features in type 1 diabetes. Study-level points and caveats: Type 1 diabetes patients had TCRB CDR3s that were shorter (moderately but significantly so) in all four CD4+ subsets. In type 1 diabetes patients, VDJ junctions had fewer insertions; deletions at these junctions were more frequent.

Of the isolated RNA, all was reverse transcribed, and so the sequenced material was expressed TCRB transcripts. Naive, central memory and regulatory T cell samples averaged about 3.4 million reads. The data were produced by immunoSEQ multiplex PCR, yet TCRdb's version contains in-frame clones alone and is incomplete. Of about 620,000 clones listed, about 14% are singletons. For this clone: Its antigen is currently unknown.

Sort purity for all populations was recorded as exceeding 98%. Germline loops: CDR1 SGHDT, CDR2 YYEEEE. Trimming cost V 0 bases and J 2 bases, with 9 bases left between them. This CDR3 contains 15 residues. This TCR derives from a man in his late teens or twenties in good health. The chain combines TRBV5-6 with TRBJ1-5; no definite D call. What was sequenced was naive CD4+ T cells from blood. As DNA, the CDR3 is TGTGCCAGCAGCTTGGGCGGTTTGGGCAATCAGCCCCAGCATTTT. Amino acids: CASSLGGLGNQPQHF. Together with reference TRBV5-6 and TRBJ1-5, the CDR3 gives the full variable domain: DAGVTQSPTHLIKTRGQQVTLRCSPKSGHDTVSWYQQALGQGPQFIFQYYEEEERQRGNFPDRFSGHQFPNYSSELNVNALLLGDSALYLCASSLGGLGNQPQHFGDGTRLSIL.